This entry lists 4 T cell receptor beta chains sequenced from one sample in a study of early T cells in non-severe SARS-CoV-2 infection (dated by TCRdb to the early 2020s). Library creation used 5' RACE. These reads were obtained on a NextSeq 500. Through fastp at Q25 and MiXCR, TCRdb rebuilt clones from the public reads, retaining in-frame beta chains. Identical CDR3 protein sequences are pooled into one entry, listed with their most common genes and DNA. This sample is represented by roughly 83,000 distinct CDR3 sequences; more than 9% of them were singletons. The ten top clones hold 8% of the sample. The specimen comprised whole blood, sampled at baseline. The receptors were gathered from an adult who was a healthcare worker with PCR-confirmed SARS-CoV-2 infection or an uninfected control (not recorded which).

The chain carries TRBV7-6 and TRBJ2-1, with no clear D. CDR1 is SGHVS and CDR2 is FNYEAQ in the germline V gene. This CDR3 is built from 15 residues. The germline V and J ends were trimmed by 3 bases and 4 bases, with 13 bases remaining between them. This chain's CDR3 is CASSFSGTPYNEQFF. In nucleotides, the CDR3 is TGTGCCAGCAGCTTCAGTGGTACTCCATACAATGAGCAGTTCTTC.

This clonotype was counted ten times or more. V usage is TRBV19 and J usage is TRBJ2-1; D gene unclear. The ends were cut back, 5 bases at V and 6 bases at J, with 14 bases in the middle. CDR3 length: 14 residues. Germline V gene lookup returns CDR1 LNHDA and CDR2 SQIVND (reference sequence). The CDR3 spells CASSPSAVGNEQFF. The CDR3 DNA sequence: TGTGCCAGTAGTCCTTCGGCGGTCGGCAATGAGCAGTTCTTC.

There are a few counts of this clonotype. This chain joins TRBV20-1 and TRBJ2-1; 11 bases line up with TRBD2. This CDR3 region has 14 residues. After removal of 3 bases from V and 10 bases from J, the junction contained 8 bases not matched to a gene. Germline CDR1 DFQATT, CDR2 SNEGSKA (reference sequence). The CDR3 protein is CSASRSGRAREQFF. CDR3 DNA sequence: TGCAGTGCTAGTCGTAGCGGGAGGGCCAGGGAGCAGTTCTTC.

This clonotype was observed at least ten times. CDR3 coding DNA: TGTGCCTGGGCCGGGGGGAACTATGGCTACACCTTC. This sequence encodes CAWAGGNYGYTF. The V gene is TRBV30, the J gene TRBJ1-2; D may be TRBD1 (5 bases). The CDR3 runs to 12 residues. Trimming shortened V by 5 bases and J by 2 bases, and 9 bases separated the two germline ends. Germline V gene sequence: CDR1 GTSNPN, CDR2 SVGIG (reference sequence).